The present T cell receptor beta chain was sequenced within a study of cytomegalovirus exposure and HLA in healthy donors (dated by TCRdb to 2016 to 2017). About the full investigation: According to an earlier analysis of a few hundred of the donors, about 190 million T cells yielded roughly 100 million unique TCR beta sequences and 276 Gb of sequence data. High-throughput TCR immunosequencing, statistical association of individual TCRs with disease status, and machine learning were combined to predict cytomegalovirus infection status. Besides the first cohort of under 700 subjects, a separate validation cohort made up of about 120 different subjects was used. Of the roughly 400 genotyped donors, 65% to 90% were placed in the genetic ancestry cluster associated with self-reported Caucasian donors. Genome-wide SNP genotypes for about 65% of the roughly 700 donors were used in a later genetic analysis, which treated that subset as a discovery cohort. An early release that covered fewer than 800 HLA-typed donors contained around 300 gigabases of sequencing data and approximately 85 million unique TCR sequences. The study aimed to test whether cataloging public T cell receptors could reveal signatures of past pathogen exposure. HLA typing covered class I and class II loci at four-digit resolution. Rather than using new phenotypic data, the later analysis identified candidate immune exposures from TCR beta sequences and from how often those sequences occurred across donors. The T cell repertoires of about 700 subjects were profiled by immunosequencing and related to cytomegalovirus serostatus. To study patterns of TCR occurrence, a later analysis re-analyzed previously published TCR beta repertoires from 666 donors and added high-resolution HLA genotyping. On average, roughly 240,000 unique TCR beta nucleotide sequences were sequenced per donor among 350 to 400 genotyped donors of the cohort, with roughly 18% of those sequences being non-productive. Every discovery cohort repertoire had been produced on one sequencing platform. Typing coverage varied by locus: 629-630 donors for A, B, C, DRB1 and DQB1; some 520 for DQA1; more than 600 for DPA1; more than 450 for DPB1. An earlier analysis of 500 to 650 of the donors applied high-throughput TCR beta sequencing to assess whether each TCR beta V gene segment acted as functional or pseudogenic. Four or five DR-DQ haplotypes were handled as single units for association and clustering because linkage in the cohort was strong. Alongside the repertoire data, information on donor age, sex, ethnicity and CMV serostatus was compiled.

In total, 666 healthy bone marrow donors made up the cohort. At the time of sampling, all cohort members were nominally healthy, though unrecorded immune exposures were likely present. The donor was CMV seronegative and was included in the group of a few hundred seronegative cohort members. A peripheral blood sample was collected from each donor, and TCR beta sequencing was performed on peripheral blood mononuclear cells. Genomic DNA extraction from the blood cell samples was performed with the Qiagen DNeasy Blood Extraction Kit. The paper's findings and limits, for the study overall: Compared with the roughly 670-donor mean, donors in an Asian-associated ancestry cluster had fewer N-insertions in productive TCRs, according to a later genetic analysis. According to a later analysis, most CMV-associated TCR beta chains appeared to be HLA-restricted, and the HLA associations seemed to be driven largely by CMV exposure. Because counts were too low, seventeen rarely observed V segments, including chromosome 9 orphons, were excluded from the earlier analysis of some 590 of the donors. While some public TCRs were present in many individuals, most TCR sequences turned up only very rarely across donors. The study gave a list of about 160 TCR beta chains associated with cytomegalovirus. The authors suggested that the approach could potentially be generalized to other disease states and immunological phenotypes. CMV serostatus was the only immune exposure information available for the cohort. A cluster of highly shared sequence variants was judged likely to represent a technical artifact of the sequencing pipeline. Because the 87-base-pair reads could not distinguish some IMGT-functional V segments, including TRBV6-2 and TRBV6-3, those segments were excluded. According to a later analysis, parvovirus B19, influenza, CMV and Epstein-Barr virus appeared linked to several top co-occurrence clusters. In both the original and validation cohorts, the classifier was reported to diagnose cytomegalovirus status with high specificity and sensitivity. In a later analysis, HLA-associated TCR beta chains were found to be more clonally expanded and to have lower generation probabilities than equally common non-associated chains. The cohort was sequenced for TCR beta chains only, and without alpha or paired-chain data the features that could be detected were limited. According to a later analysis, TCR association rates differed among HLA loci, with DRB1 alleles showing the most associated TCRs and HLA-C alleles showing the fewest. Because HLA typing was unavailable for some donors at each locus, only the typed subset was used in association tests. A few of the identified cytomegalovirus-associated TCR beta chains were confirmed in vitro to be specific for cytomegalovirus antigens. A further reported finding was that TCR beta sequences accurately predicted the HLA-A and HLA-B alleles for most subjects in the first cohort. Linkage disequilibrium might explain the correlated functional status among segregating V segments, but an unknown experimental factor could not be ruled out. In a later genetic analysis, a missense DCLRE1C variant was associated with V-gene and J-gene trimming of TCR beta chains, and the association was replicated in an independent cohort. Assigning TCR associations to individual alleles was difficult when HLA alleles, especially DR and DQ, strongly co-occurred. Presence/absence analyses assumed roughly uniform sequencing depth across donors, an assumption that may not hold. A later analysis associated about 17,000 TCR beta sequences with specific HLA alleles at a false discovery rate of 0.05. An earlier analysis of 450 to 750 of the donors showed that most TCR beta V segments appeared in productive rearrangements either about 87% or about 30% of the time, which broadly matched IMGT annotations.

About this clone itself: The antigen it recognizes is unknown. Base qualities are not at hand, and no much larger clone is one base apart.

Measured from the cysteine to the phenylalanine, the CDR3 is 17 residues long. Here the CDR3 DNA is all that survives: 51 bases in frame from base 1. V lost 0 bases and J lost 1 base, and the count of bases not matched to a germline gene is 3. According to the germline V gene, CDR1 reads SGHRS and CDR2 reads YFSETQ. The protocol used for the library was the immunoSEQ multiplex PCR assay. For the multiplex PCR, a mixture combining 60 forward primers for TCR Vbeta segments and 13 reverse primers for TCR Jbeta segments was used. The CDR3 region of rearranged TCR beta genes was amplified from genomic DNA with a multiplex PCR assay. Amplified TCR beta libraries were sequenced as 87-base-pair reads on the Illumina HiSeq System. The paper's processing steps were these. Across the 500 to 750 repertoires, a later analysis counted tens of millions of unique TCR beta chains, 9.5 million to 13 million of which were shared by at least two donors. Raw reads were error-corrected and collapsed into unique sequences with a nearest-neighbor algorithm that merged closely related sequences to remove PCR and sequencing errors. CDR3 sequences were aligned to IMGT reference sequences to assign V, D and J gene segments. Each retained sequence needed at least a six-nucleotide match to both a V gene segment and a J gene segment. Rearrangements were called productive when the CDR3 lacked stop codons and stayed in frame with V and J; all others were non-productive. CDR3 was defined by IMGT convention, running from the second conserved V-encoded cysteine to the conserved J-encoded phenylalanine. In an earlier analysis of around 540 of the donors, sequences lacking an unambiguous match to a single V gene segment were excluded. An earlier analysis of just under 600 of the donors called V segments functional above 56.7% productive rearrangements and segregating when the between-donor standard deviation exceeded 5%. To diagnose cytomegalovirus status from the catalog of TCR beta chain sequences, a statistical classification framework was built. V and J gene assignment, in a later analysis, came from comparing TCR nucleotide sequences with IMGT/GENE-DB human TR gene sequences. In a later analysis, CDR3 sequences and most-parsimonious VDJ recombination scenarios were assigned using the TCRdist pipeline. A later analysis defined each TCR beta chain by its CDR3 amino acid sequence plus V-gene family, and excluded reads lacking a unique V-gene family. As a way to deal with suspected cross-contamination and a sequencing artifact, a later analysis dropped over 550 nucleotide sequences that were highly shared and had low generation probability. A later analysis calculated a clonal expansion index for each public chain from normalized within-repertoire ranks of inferred template counts. In a later analysis, generation probabilities were computed using a VDJ recombination model fitted to out-of-frame rearrangements, and the results were checked against IGoR. A later analysis scored TCR-TCR, TCR-HLA and TCR-CMV co-occurrence with hypergeometric tests, applying a repertoire-size bias correction to TCR pairs. To estimate false discovery rates, a later analysis permuted the HLA or CMV assignments 20 times. A later analysis grouped co-occurring TCRs with DBSCAN, adding TCRdist sequence similarity when clustering within HLA-allele-positive subsets. Repertoires with fewer than 30,000 or more than 120,000 public chains, plus five repertoires with anomalous nucleotide sharing, were excluded from co-occurrence clustering. What TCRdb holds here is the immuneACCESS table cut down to in-frame rearrangements. Part of the clones is not present; checked against another copy, under half of the missing clones reflect an unresolved V gene, and the others are unexplained. That table furnishes V, J and clone size, whereas the DNA furnished D and trimming. The table for this sample lists some 120,000 clones; 9% to 10% of them were counted only once. 3% to 3.5% of the sample comes from the top ten.

The sequence joins TRBV5-1 to TRBJ2-1, with 11 central nucleotides matching TRBD2. The sample was PBMCs. This TCR was sampled from a young man in good health and CMV-seronegative. CDR3 loop: CASSLVGTSGSYNEQFF. The bases are TGCGCCAGCAGCTTGGTTGGGACTAGCGGATCCTACAATGAGCAGTTCTTC. This CDR3, with the reference TRBV5-1 and TRBJ2-1 proteins standing in past its ends, gives the full variable domain KAGVTQTPRYLIKTRGQQVTLSCSPISGHRSVSWYQQTPGQGLQFLFEYFSETQRNKGNFPGRFSGRQFSNSRSEMNVSTLELGDSALYLCASSLVGTSGSYNEQFFGPGTRLTVL.